These 22 T cell receptor beta chains were all obtained from the same sample, sequenced in a study of beta chain features in type 1 diabetes. Findings and caveats of the study: Shorter TCRB CDR3s, moderately but significantly so, marked every one of the four CD4+ subsets in Type 1 diabetes patients.

No antigen has been assigned to these receptors. Isolated RNA was reverse transcribed in full, so expressed TCRB transcripts were sequenced. Measured with immunoSEQ multiplex PCR; TCRdb has only the in-frame clones, and not every one. Here the sample spans about 230,000 clones, 16% being singletons. The sample was naive CD4+ T cells from blood. Every receptor here comes from a man between 25 and 39 years old with type 1 diabetes.

This clone was detected only a few times. Other DNA sequences in this sample translate to the same CDR3. This chain joins TRBV29-1 and TRBJ2-3; D not resolved. This CDR3 is 13 amino acids long. Germline V lookup: CDR1 SQVTM, CDR2 ANQGSEA. The V end was cut by 4 bases, the J end by 1 base, with 9 bases between. This CDR3 is CSVATRGTDTQYF. The CDR3 DNA reads as TGCAGCGTTGCGACCCGGGGCACAGATACGCAGTATTTT.

The chain links TRBV14 to TRBJ2-3; D is possibly TRBD1 or TRBD2 (5 bases each). Trimming removed 4 bases from V and 0 bases from J, with 17 bases in between. Germline loops: CDR1 SGHDN, CDR2 FVKESK. The CDR3 totals 17 residues. The chain's CDR3 is CASSRPLGTASTDTQYF. The CDR3 DNA sequence: TGTGCCAGCAGCCGTCCTTTGGGGACCGCTAGCACAGATACGCAGTATTTT. Supplemented by reference TRBV14 and TRBJ2-3, the full variable domain reads EAGVTQFPSHSVIEKGQTVTLRCDPISGHDNLYWYRRVMGKEIKFLLHFVKESKQDESGMPNNRFLAERTGGTYSTLKVQPAELEDSGVYFCASSRPLGTASTDTQYFGPGTRLTVL.

The V call is TRBV7-2, the J call TRBJ1-1; 7 bases fit TRBD1. V was pared by 3 bases and J by 7 bases, with 5 bases of the junction left unmatched. From germline, CDR1 is SGHTA and CDR2 FQGNSA. This CDR3 has 13 residues. The CDR3 sequence: CASSFDRAGEAFF. Written as DNA, the CDR3 is TGTGCCAGCAGCTTTGACAGGGCAGGTGAAGCTTTCTTT.

This chain joins TRBV7-8 and TRBJ2-5; perhaps TRBD1 as D (7 bases). The CDR3 contains 13 residues. Trimming left V 6 bases short and J 4 bases short, with 12 bases between. Germline CDR1 SGHVS, CDR2 FQNEAQ. In DNA, the CDR3 is TGTGCCAGCAGTTCTCAGGGGGGAGAGACCCAGTACTTC. Protein: CASSSQGGETQYF.

This clone has a handful of counts. J is TRBJ2-7 and V is TRBV4-1; TRBD2 aligns across 9 bases. Germline V gene data show CDR1 as MGHRA and CDR2 as YSYEKL. V lost 2 bases to trimming and J lost 2 bases; unmatched junction nucleotides: 10. This CDR3 comprises 17 residues. The CDR3 spells CASSQKLKGLATYEQYF. The DNA of the CDR3 is TGCGCCAGCAGCCAAAAACTGAAGGGACTAGCTACCTACGAGCAGTACTTC.

V usage is TRBV9 and J usage is TRBJ1-1; D is ambiguous. Germline CDR1 is SGDLS and CDR2 is YYNGEE. The V end was cut by 4 bases, the J end by 2 bases, with 12 bases between. CDR3 length: 14 residues. The CDR3 bases are TGTGCCAGCAGCCCCGCAACACTCAACACTGAAGCTTTCTTT. Translation gives CASSPATLNTEAFF.

The V gene is TRBV30, the J gene TRBJ1-5; 10 nucleotides align to TRBD1. V trimming: 5 bases; J trimming: 8 bases; junction bases outside the gene matches: 12. CDR3 length: 15 residues. In germline, CDR1 is GTSNPN, CDR2 SVGIG (reference sequence). The CDR3: CAWSPGTGVGEPQHF. Written as DNA, the CDR3 is TGTGCCTGGTCCCCCGGGACAGGGGTCGGGGAGCCCCAGCATTTT. Variable domain in full (rest from reference TRBV30 and TRBJ1-5): SQTIHQWPATLVQPVGSPLSLECTVEGTSNPNLYWYRQAAGRGLQLLFYSVGIGQISSEVPQNLSASRPQDRQFILSSKKLLLSDSGFYLCAWSPGTGVGEPQHFGDGTRLSIL.

The chain is built from TRBV7-2 and TRBJ1-2, with 7 bases that match TRBD1. The germline V gene encodes CDR1 SGHTA and CDR2 FQGNSA. The CDR3 covers 13 residues. V trimming: 5 bases; J trimming: 5 bases; junction bases outside the gene matches: 5. CDR3 DNA: TGTGCCAGCAGCCCCGGGACAGCTTATGGCTACACCTTC. Amino acids: CASSPGTAYGYTF.

Regarding this clone: Other DNA sequences in the same sample also yield this CDR3. The chain joins TRBV20-1 to TRBJ2-3; D is undetermined. Per the germline V gene, CDR1 is DFQATT and CDR2 is SNEGSKA (reference sequence). The CDR3 is 11 residues long. V was clipped by 0 bases and J by 6 bases, with 4 bases between them. CDR3 sequence: CSARDRDTQYF. CDR3 DNA sequence: TGCAGTGCTAGAGATCGGGATACGCAGTATTTT.

This clone was detected only a few times. This chain links TRBV9 with TRBJ2-7, with D tentatively TRBD2 (5 bases). The germline gives CDR1 SGDLS, CDR2 YYNGEE. V was shortened by 8 bases and J by 2 bases, with 17 bases between the two germline ends. The CDR3 has 14 amino acids. The CDR3 spells CASSSGLPTYEQYF. The CDR3 bases are TGTGCCAGTTCTAGTGGACTGCCTACCTACGAGCAGTACTTC.

The table lists this clone with a few counts. V gene TRBV30 combines with J gene TRBJ1-1; D is possibly TRBD1 (5 bases). This CDR3 is built from 12 residues. V lost 6 bases, J lost 4 bases, and 12 bases lay in between. Germline V CDR1 and CDR2: GTSNPN, SVGIG (reference sequence). CDR3: CACTQGGTEAFF. The CDR3 DNA sequence: TGTGCCTGCACTCAGGGAGGCACTGAAGCTTTCTTT.

This clone was counted only a few times. This chain uses TRBV29-1 with TRBJ2-1, with D tentatively TRBD1 (5 bases). The CDR3 extends over 15 amino acids. The ends were cut back, 6 bases at V and 0 bases at J, with 15 bases in the middle. Germline CDR1 reads SQVTM; CDR2 reads ANQGSEA. As DNA, the CDR3 is TGCAGCGTCCTCTCAGGGTTGAGCTCCTACAATGAGCAGTTCTTC. It codes for CSVLSGLSSYNEQFF.

The chain links TRBV9 to TRBJ2-1; 13 bases are a match to TRBD2. CDR1 SGDLS and CDR2 YYNGEE come from the germline V gene. This CDR3 region has 15 residues. J gave up 9 bases and V 4 bases, and 7 bases lay outside the gene matches. CDR3 protein: CASSPRTSGSGEQFF. The CDR3 bases are TGTGCCAGCAGCCCTCGGACTAGCGGGAGCGGTGAGCAGTTCTTC.

This clone came up a few times. CDR3 bases: TGTGCCTGGAGTGCCACCAACACAGATACGCAGTATTTT. This gives the protein CAWSATNTDTQYF. This chain links TRBV30 with TRBJ2-3; D not certain. This CDR3 has 13 amino acids. The germline V gene has CDR1 GTSNPN and CDR2 SVGIG (reference sequence). V was shortened by 1 base and J by 2 bases, with 7 bases between the two germline ends.

There are a few counts of this clone. Other DNA variants within this sample encode the same CDR3. The chain employs TRBV25-1 and TRBJ2-3; 7 bases map to TRBD2. The CDR3 sequence is 15 residues long. Losses at the gene ends were 2 bases for V and 2 bases for J; bases not matched to a gene: 4. CDR1 is MGHDK and CDR2 is SYGVNS in the germline V gene. CDR3 in DNA: TGTGCCAGCAGTGAAAGTGGGAGGGCCACAGATACGCAGTATTTT. It specifies CASSESGRATDTQYF. Variable domain in full (rest from reference TRBV25-1 and TRBJ2-3): EADIYQTPRYLVIGTGKKITLECSQTMGHDKMYWYQQDPGMELHLIHYSYGVNSTEKGDLSSESTVSRIRTEHFPLTLESARPSHTSQYLCASSESGRATDTQYFGPGTRLTVL.

The gene calls are TRBV29-1 and TRBJ2-5, with 9 bases aligning to TRBD2. After removal of 4 bases from V and 5 bases from J, the junction contained 11 bases not matched to a gene. The CDR3 totals 15 residues. The germline V gene encodes CDR1 SQVTM and CDR2 ANQGSEA. CDR3 protein: CSVVRAGGGRETQYF. The CDR3 coding sequence is TGCAGCGTTGTTCGAGCGGGAGGAGGTCGGGAGACCCAGTACTTC.

Only a few counts were recorded for this clone. The chain recombines TRBV30 with TRBJ2-5; D uncertain. In germline, CDR1 is GTSNPN, CDR2 SVGIG (reference sequence). Trimming stripped 0 bases from V and 2 bases from J, with 7 bases between. The CDR3 sequence is 13 residues long. For the CDR3, the DNA is TGTGCCTGGAGTGTACAGAAACAAGAGACCCAGTACTTC. This sequence encodes CAWSVQKQETQYF.

The J gene is TRBJ2-3, the V gene TRBV4-2; D is unclear. V lost 4 bases and J 2 bases, leaving 4 bases between the germline ends. CDR1 LGHNA and CDR2 YNFKEQ come from the germline V gene. The CDR3 contains 12 residues. The chain's CDR3 is CASSPYTDTQYF. CDR3 sequence (DNA): TGTGCCAGCAGCCCATACACAGATACGCAGTATTTT.

In its sample, this clone was seen a few times. The rearrangement uses TRBV25-1 and TRBJ1-2; D gene uncertain. The V gene's germline CDR1 is MGHDK and CDR2 SYGVNS. The CDR3 extends over 14 amino acids. V was trimmed by 3 bases and J by 8 bases, leaving 16 bases between them. The chain's CDR3 is CASSDTSEAWGYTF. The CDR3 DNA reads TGTGCCAGCAGTGATACCTCTGAAGCGTGGGGCTACACCTTC.

In its sample, this clone was seen a few times. The chain combines TRBV29-1 with TRBJ1-2; 10 bases agree with TRBD1. Germline V gene data show CDR1 as SQVTM and CDR2 as ANQGSEA. Trimming removed 4 bases from V and 8 bases from J; junction bases left unmatched: 10. This CDR3 is built from 14 residues. The CDR3 protein is CSVVRRQGATGYTF. The CDR3 DNA sequence: TGCAGCGTTGTACGGAGACAGGGGGCGACCGGCTACACCTTC. The whole variable domain, remainder taken from reference TRBV29-1 and TRBJ1-2, is SAVISQKPSRDICQRGTSLTIQCQVDSQVTMMFWYRQQPGQSLTLIATANQGSEATYESGFVIDKFPISRPNLTFSTLTVSNMSPEDSSIYLCSVVRRQGATGYTFGSGTRLTVV.

This chain joins TRBV7-6 and TRBJ2-7, with TRBD1 matching over 8 bases. The CDR3 has 14 residues. Germline lookup yields CDR1 SGHVS and CDR2 FNYEAQ. Trimming removed 3 bases from V and 4 bases from J; junction bases left unmatched: 5. The CDR3 loop reads CASSLWTGKYEQYF. CDR3 in DNA: TGTGCCAGCAGCTTGTGGACAGGGAAGTACGAGCAGTACTTC.

This clone was counted only a few times. DNA for the CDR3: TGTGCCTGGAGTAAGCCAGGCTACGAGCAGTACTTC. It specifies CAWSKPGYEQYF. V is TRBV30 and J is TRBJ2-5; no reliable D call. TRBJ2-7 matches the DNA end more closely, so the J call is doubtful. Per the germline V gene, CDR1 is GTSNPN and CDR2 is SVGIG (reference sequence). CDR3 size: 12 residues.